This T cell receptor beta chain came from a study of blood T cell repertoires in COVID-19 (dated by TCRdb to about 2020). In terms of the full investigation: Samples covering the acute and convalescent phases of COVID-19 were provided by collaborators in the United States, Italy and Spain. The prospective study material was composed of cDNA or gDNA derived from T cells, B-cell-depleted T cells, or PBMCs. The dataset comprised deeply sampled blood TCRbeta repertoires from subjects exposed to, actively infected with, or recovered from COVID-19. A freely available public database, intended as a resource for researchers studying the immune response to SARS-CoV-2, is where the repertoires were released. Samples came from the ongoing ImmuneRACE study (first 160 participants) plus 1,254 subjects from 6 global collaborators. The sample metadata nearly always contained a de-identified subject ID, COVID-19 status, age in years and sex. Where available, HLA class I and class II types were taken from metadata supplied by the sample provider and were not determined by assay-based typing. Broader findings and caveats from the paper: Clinical and demographic metadata were provided uncurated, with the amount varying by source and participant.

Of note for this clone: Its antigen remains undetermined. No base-level quality is on record; no much larger clone is a single base apart.

Each collaborating institution followed its own protocols to collect whole blood in K2EDTA tubes. For TCRbeta analysis, collaborator samples were shipped as frozen whole blood, as isolated PBMCs, or as DNA extracted from either sample type. TCRbeta CDR3 regions were amplified from genomic DNA using the immunoSEQ Assay, a bias-controlled multiplex PCR. Concerning the study's data processing: Within the assay, amplification of reference gene primers was used to estimate how many nucleated cells each sample contained. Sequence reads were collapsed and filtered to measure the absolute abundance of every unique TCRbeta CDR3 rearrangement. Productive Simpson clonality was computed per sample as the square root of Simpson's diversity index over productive rearrangements. The source is immuneACCESS, and TCRdb retained only in-frame sequences with V and J called. Part of the clones is not carried over; for the studies checked, unresolved V genes explain less than half of this, and the remainder is unexplained. The V and J calls and clone size were taken over from that table, and D and trimming were inferred from the DNA. This sample comprises more than 120,000 clones, about 83% of them detected only once. The ten largest clonotypes hold roughly 8% of the sample.

Its CDR3 holds 15 amino acids, cysteine through phenylalanine. Only the CDR3 region is kept as DNA, spanning 45 bases read in frame from base 1. The V end gives up 0 bases and the J end 8 bases, leaving 9 bases in the junction not matched to a gene. Looking up the germline V gene yields CDR1 SGHRS and CDR2 YFSETQ. Specimen: peripheral blood. The source of this sequence is a woman between 50 and 59 years old with active or convalescent COVID-19. The chain uses TRBV5-1 and TRBJ1-2; TRBD1 agrees with 8 junctional bases. The CDR3 loop reads CASSLELGQGLGYTF. At the DNA level, the sequence is TGCGCCAGCAGCTTGGAACTTGGACAGGGATTGGGCTACACCTTC.